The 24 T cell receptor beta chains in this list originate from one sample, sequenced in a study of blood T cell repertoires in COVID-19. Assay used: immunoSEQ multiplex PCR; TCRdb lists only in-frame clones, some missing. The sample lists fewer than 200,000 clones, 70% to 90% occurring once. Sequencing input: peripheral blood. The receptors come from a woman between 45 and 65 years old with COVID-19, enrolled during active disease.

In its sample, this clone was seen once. The CDR3 DNA follows: TGCGCCAGCAGCCAAGAACCGGCAGGGGCCTACGAGCAGTACTTC. Translation gives CASSQEPAGAYEQYF. The V call is TRBV4-3, the J call TRBJ2-7, with D maybe TRBD1 (6 bases). V was pared by 0 bases and J by 2 bases, with 11 bases between. The germline gives CDR1 LGHNA, CDR2 YSLEER. The CDR3 has 15 amino acids.

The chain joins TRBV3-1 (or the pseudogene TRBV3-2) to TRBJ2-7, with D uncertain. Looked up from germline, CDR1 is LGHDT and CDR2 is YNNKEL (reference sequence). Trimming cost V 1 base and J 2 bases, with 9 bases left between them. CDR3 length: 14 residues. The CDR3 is CASSQGGRTYEQYF. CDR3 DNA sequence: TGTGCCAGCAGCCAAGGTGGCAGAACCTACGAGCAGTACTTC.

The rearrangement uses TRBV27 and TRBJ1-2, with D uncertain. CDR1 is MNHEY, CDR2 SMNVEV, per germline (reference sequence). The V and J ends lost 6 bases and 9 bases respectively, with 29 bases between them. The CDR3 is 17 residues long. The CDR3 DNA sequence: TGTGCCAGCAGATATATATCCTTTGAACCGGCAGCGAAGCGCTACACCTTC. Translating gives CASRYISFEPAAKRYTF.

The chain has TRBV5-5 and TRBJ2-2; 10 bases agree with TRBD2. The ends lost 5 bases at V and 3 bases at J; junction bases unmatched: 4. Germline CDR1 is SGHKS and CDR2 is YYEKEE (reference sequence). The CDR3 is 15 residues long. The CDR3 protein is CASSLGLADTGELFF. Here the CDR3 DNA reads TGTGCCAGCAGTCTTGGACTAGCGGACACCGGGGAGCTGTTTTTT.

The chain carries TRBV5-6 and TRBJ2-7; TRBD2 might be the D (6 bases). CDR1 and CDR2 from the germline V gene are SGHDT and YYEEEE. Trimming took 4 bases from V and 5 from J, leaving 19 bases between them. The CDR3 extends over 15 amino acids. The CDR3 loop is CASSRGNSYYHEQYF. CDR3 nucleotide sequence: TGTGCCAGCAGCCGCGGGAACTCGTATTACCACGAGCAGTACTTC.

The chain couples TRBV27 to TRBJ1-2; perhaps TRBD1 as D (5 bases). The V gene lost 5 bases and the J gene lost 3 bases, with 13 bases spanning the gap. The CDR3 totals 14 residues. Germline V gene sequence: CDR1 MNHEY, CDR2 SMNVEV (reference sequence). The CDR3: CASSPLGTYYGYTF. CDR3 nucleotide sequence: TGTGCCAGCAGTCCCCTCGGGACTTACTATGGCTACACCTTC.

For the CDR3, the DNA is TGTGCCAGCAGCCCAGGTCCCGGGACAGGGCCGGGTGAGCAGTTCTTC. It yields the protein CASSPGPGTGPGEQFF. The V gene is TRBV7-2, the J gene TRBJ2-1, with 9 bases fitting TRBD1. This CDR3 is built from 16 residues. Germline-derived CDR1 and CDR2 are SGHTA and FQGNSA. After removal of 5 bases from V and 9 bases from J, the junction contained 14 bases not matched to a gene.

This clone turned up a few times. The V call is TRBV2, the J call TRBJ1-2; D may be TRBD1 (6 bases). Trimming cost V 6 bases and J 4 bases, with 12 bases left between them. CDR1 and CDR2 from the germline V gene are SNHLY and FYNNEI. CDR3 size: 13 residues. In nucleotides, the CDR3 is TGTGCCAGCAGGGGGGCGTTTTCCTATGGCTACACCTTC. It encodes CASRGAFSYGYTF.

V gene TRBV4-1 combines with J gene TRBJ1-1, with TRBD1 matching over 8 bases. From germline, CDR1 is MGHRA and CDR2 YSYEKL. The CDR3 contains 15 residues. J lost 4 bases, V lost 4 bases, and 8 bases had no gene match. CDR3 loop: CASSREDRAFTEAFF. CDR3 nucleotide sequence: TGCGCCAGCAGCCGAGAGGACAGGGCATTCACTGAAGCTTTCTTT.

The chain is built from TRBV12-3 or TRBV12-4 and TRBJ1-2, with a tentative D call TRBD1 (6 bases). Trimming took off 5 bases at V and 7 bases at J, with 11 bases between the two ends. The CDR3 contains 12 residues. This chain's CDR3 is CASSMAGVGYTF. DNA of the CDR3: TGTGCCAGCAGTATGGCAGGGGTTGGCTACACCTTC.

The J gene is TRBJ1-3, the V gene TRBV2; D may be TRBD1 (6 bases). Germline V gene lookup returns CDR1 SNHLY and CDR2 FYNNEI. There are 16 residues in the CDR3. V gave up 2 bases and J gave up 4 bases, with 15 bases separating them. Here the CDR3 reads CASSEWGGASGNTIYF. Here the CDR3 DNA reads TGTGCCAGCAGTGAATGGGGGGGGGCGTCAGGAAACACCATATATTTT.

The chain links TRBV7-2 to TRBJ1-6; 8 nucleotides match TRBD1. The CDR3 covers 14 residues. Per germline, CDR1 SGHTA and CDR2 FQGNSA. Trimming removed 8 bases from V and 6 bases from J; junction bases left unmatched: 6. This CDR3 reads CASLWGQVNSPLHF. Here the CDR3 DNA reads TGTGCCAGCTTGTGGGGACAGGTTAATTCACCCCTCCACTTT.

DNA of the CDR3: TGCGCCAGCAGCCCAGGACAGGGGAGCTCCTACGAGCAGTACTTC. Its translation: CASSPGQGSSYEQYF. V gene TRBV4-1 combines with J gene TRBJ2-7; the match to TRBD1 covers 9 bases. Looked up from germline, CDR1 is MGHRA and CDR2 is YSYEKL. The CDR3 runs to 15 residues. J gave up 0 bases and V 4 bases, and 4 bases lay outside the gene matches.

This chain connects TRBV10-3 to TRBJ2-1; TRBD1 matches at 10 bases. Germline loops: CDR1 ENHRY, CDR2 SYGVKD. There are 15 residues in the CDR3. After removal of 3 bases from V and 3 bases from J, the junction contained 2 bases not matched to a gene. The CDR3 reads CAISDRTGGYNEQFF. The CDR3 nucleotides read TGTGCCATCAGTGACAGGACAGGGGGCTACAATGAGCAGTTCTTC.

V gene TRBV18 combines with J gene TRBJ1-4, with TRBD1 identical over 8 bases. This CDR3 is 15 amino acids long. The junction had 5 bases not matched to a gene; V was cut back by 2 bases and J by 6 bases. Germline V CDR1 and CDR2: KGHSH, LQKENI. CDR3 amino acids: CASSPWQGADEKLFF. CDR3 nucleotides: TGTGCCAGCTCACCATGGCAGGGGGCGGATGAAAAACTGTTTTTT.

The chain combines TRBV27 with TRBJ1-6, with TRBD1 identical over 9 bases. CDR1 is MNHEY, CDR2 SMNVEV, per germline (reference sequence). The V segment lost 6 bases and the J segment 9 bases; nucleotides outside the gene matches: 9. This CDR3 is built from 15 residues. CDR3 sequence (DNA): TGTGCCAGCAGGGGGCCCGGGACAGGGAGTTCACCCCTCCACTTT. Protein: CASRGPGTGSSPLHF.

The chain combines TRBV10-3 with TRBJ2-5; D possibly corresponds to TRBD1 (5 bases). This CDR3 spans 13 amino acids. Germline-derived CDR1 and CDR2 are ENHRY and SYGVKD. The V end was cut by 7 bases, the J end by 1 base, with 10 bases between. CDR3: CAIKGQSQETQYF. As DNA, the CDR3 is TGTGCCATCAAGGGGCAGTCCCAAGAGACCCAGTACTTC.

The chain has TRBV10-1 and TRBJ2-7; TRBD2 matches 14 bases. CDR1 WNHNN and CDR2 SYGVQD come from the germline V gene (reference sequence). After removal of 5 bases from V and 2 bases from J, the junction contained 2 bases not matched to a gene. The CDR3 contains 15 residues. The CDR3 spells CASSRLAGGTYEQYF. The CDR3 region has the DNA TGCGCCAGCAGTAGACTAGCGGGGGGGACCTACGAGCAGTACTTC.

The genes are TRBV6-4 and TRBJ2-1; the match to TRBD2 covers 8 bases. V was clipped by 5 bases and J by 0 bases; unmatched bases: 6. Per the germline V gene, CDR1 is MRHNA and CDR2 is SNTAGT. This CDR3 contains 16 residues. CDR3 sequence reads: CASSIAGLSSYNEQFF. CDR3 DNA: TGTGCCAGCAGTATAGCGGGGTTAAGCTCCTACAATGAGCAGTTCTTC.

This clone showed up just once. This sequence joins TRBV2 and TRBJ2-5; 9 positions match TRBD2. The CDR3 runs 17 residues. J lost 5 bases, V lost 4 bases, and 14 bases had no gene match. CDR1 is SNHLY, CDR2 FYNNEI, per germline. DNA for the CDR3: TGTGCCAGCAGTGCGGGGCTAGCGGGGTCGCGGGGGGAGACCCAGTACTTC. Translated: CASSAGLAGSRGETQYF.

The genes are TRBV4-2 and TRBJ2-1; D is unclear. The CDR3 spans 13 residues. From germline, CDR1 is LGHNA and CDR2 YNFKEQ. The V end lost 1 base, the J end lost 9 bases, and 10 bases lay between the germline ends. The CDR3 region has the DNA TGTGCCAGCAGCCAAGGGCTAACGGGTGAGCAGTTCTTC. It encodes CASSQGLTGEQFF.

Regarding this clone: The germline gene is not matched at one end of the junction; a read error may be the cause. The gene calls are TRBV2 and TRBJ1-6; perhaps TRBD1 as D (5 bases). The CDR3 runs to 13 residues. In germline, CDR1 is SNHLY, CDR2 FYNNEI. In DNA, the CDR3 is TGCGGGACTGGGAGCTCCTATAATTCACCCCTCCACTTT. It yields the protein CGTGSSYNSPLHF.

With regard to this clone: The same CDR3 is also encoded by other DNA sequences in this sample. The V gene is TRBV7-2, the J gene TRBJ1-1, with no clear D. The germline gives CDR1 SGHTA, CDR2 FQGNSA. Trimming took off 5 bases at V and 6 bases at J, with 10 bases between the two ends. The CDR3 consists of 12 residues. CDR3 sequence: CASSLWASEAFF. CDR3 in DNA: TGTGCCAGCAGCCTGTGGGCGTCTGAAGCTTTCTTT.

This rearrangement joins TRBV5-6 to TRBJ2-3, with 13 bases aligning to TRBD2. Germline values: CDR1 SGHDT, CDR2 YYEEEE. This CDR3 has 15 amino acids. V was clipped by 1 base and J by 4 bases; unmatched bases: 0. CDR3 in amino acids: CASSLTSGGADTQYF. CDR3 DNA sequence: TGTGCCAGCAGCTTGACTAGCGGGGGGGCAGATACGCAGTATTTT. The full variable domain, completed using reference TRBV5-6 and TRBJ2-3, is DAGVTQSPTHLIKTRGQQVTLRCSPKSGHDTVSWYQQALGQGPQFIFQYYEEEERQRGNFPDRFSGHQFPNYSSELNVNALLLGDSALYLCASSLTSGGADTQYFGPGTRLTVL.